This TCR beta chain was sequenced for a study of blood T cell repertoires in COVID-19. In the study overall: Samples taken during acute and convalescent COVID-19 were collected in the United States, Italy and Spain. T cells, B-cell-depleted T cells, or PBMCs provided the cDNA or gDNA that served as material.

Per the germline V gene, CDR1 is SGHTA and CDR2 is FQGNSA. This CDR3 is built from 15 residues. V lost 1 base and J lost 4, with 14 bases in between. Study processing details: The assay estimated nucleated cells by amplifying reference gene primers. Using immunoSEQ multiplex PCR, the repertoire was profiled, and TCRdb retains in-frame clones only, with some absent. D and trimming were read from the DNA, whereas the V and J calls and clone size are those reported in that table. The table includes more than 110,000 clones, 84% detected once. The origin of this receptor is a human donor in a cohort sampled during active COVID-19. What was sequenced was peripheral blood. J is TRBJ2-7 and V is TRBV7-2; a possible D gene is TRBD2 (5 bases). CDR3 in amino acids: CASSLDSLAMYEQYF. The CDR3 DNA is TGTGCCAGCAGCTTAGATAGCCTAGCAATGTACGAGCAGTACTTC.